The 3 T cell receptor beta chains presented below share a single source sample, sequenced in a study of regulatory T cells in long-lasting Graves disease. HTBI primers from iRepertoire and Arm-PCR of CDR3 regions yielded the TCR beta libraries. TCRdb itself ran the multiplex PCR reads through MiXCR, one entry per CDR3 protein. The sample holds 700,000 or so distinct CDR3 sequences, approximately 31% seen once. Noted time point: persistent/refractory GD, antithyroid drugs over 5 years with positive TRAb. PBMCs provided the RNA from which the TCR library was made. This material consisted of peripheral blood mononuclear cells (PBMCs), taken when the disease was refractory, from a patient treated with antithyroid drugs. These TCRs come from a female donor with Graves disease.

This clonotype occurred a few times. This chain's CDR3 is CASSARDYSYEQYF. The CDR3 bases are TGTGCCAGTAGTGCCCGGGACTACTCCTACGAGCAGTACTTC. V is TRBV19 and J is TRBJ2-7; 7 bases map to TRBD2. Unmatched junction bases numbered 4, after V lost 5 bases and J lost 0 bases. CDR3 length equals 14 residues. CDR1 and CDR2 (germline): LNHDA, SQIVND (reference sequence).

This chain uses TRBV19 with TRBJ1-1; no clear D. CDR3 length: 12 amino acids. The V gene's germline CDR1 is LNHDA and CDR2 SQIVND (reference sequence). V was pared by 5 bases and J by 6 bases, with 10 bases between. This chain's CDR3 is CASSPIYSEAFF. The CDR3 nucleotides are TGTGCCAGTAGTCCAATTTACTCTGAAGCTTTCTTT.

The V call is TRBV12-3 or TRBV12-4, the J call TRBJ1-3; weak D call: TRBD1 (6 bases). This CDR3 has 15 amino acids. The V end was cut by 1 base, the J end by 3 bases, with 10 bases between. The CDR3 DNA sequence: TGTGCCAGCAGTTTAGGGGGGGCCAATGGAAACACCATATATTTT. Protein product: CASSLGGANGNTIYF.